Listed below are T cell receptor beta chains from one sample, sequenced in a study of OX40 agonist ivuxolimab in advanced cancers. TCRdb's copy holds only in-frame clones and misses some; the assay was immunoSEQ multiplex PCR. The data show under 15,000 clones, 55% to 75% seen once. The sample consisted of CD4+ or CD8+ T cells sorted from blood, taken in a trial of the OX40 agonist ivuxolimab. The receptors stem from an adult with an advanced solid tumor such as melanoma, head and neck, liver or kidney cancer. Both conserved end residues are part of each CDR3. Fields, in order: V gene, J gene, clone size, D gene, CDR3 DNA, CDR3 protein. The D gene is left open where the match is weak. Expanded clones are given a class, and other clones once, few, many or no size at all.

V gene: TRBV30
J gene: TRBJ1-2
clone size: medium-sized
D gene: .
CDR3 DNA: TGTGCCTGGAAGTTTGGTGGCTACACCTTC
CDR3 protein: CAWKFGGYTF

V gene: TRBV30
J gene: TRBJ2-1
clone size: .
D gene: .
CDR3 DNA: TGTGCCTGGAGTGCCCTGGGTGGGTACAACTACAATGAGCAGTTCTTC
CDR3 protein: CAWSALGGYNYNEQFF

V gene: TRBV5-1
J gene: TRBJ1-5
clone size: .
D gene: .
CDR3 DNA: TGCGCCAGCCGGGTGGGGGGCAATCAGCCCCAGCATTTT
CDR3 protein: CASRVGGNQPQHF

V gene: TRBV28
J gene: TRBJ1-5
clone size: .
D gene: .
CDR3 DNA: TGTGCCAGCAGTTTAACGGGGGGCCCTCTTCCCCAGCATTTT
CDR3 protein: CASSLTGGPLPQHF

V gene: TRBV6-1
J gene: TRBJ2-1
clone size: few
D gene: .
CDR3 DNA: TGTGCCAGCAGTGAAGGCGAGGGTACATACAATGAGCAGTTCTTC
CDR3 protein: CASSEGEGTYNEQFF

V gene: TRBV5-6
J gene: TRBJ1-1
clone size: .
D gene: .
CDR3 DNA: TGTGCCAGCAGCTCGGGGGGCTCGGACACTGAAGCTTTCTTT
CDR3 protein: CASSSGGSDTEAFF

V gene: TRBV29-1
J gene: TRBJ1-1
clone size: .
D gene: .
CDR3 DNA: TGCAGCGCCCAGGGTGGAACTGAAGCTTTCTTT
CDR3 protein: CSAQGGTEAFF

V gene: TRBV4-1
J gene: TRBJ2-1
clone size: .
D gene: .
CDR3 DNA: TGCGCCAGCAGCCAAGAGGGGGGAACTAACTCCTACAATGAGCAGTTCTTC
CDR3 protein: CASSQEGGTNSYNEQFF

V gene: TRBV11-2
J gene: TRBJ2-5
clone size: once
D gene: TRBD2
CDR3 DNA: TGTGCCAGCAGCTTAGATCCCGGCCTAGCGGGATTAGAGACCCAGTACTTC
CDR3 protein: CASSLDPGLAGLETQYF

V gene: TRBV16
J gene: TRBJ1-1
clone size: .
D gene: .
CDR3 DNA: TGTGCCAGCAGACCCCCCTTATCCGACAGGCCGGTCGGGATGAACACTGAAGCTTTCTTT
CDR3 protein: CASRPPLSDRPVGMNTEAFF

V gene: TRBV7-9
J gene: TRBJ2-3
clone size: .
D gene: TRBD1
CDR3 DNA: TGTGCCAGCAGCTTAGGGGGACAGGGGGCAGATACGCAGTATTTT
CDR3 protein: CASSLGGQGADTQYF

V gene: TRBV27
J gene: TRBJ2-1
clone size: .
D gene: TRBD2
CDR3 DNA: TGTGCCAGCCAGGGACTAGCGGGACGCAATGAGCAGTTCTTC
CDR3 protein: CASQGLAGRNEQFF

V gene: TRBV5-4
J gene: TRBJ2-7
clone size: .
D gene: .
CDR3 DNA: TGTGCCAGCAGCTCGAGAGGCGGCGAGCAGTACTTC
CDR3 protein: CASSSRGGEQYF

V gene: TRBV7-9
J gene: TRBJ2-7
clone size: .
D gene: .
CDR3 DNA: TGTGCCAGCAGCTTGGGAAGCAATCCCTACGAGCAGTACTTC
CDR3 protein: CASSLGSNPYEQYF

V gene: TRBV6-1
J gene: TRBJ2-5
clone size: .
D gene: .
CDR3 DNA: TGTGCCAGCAGTGAACAAGCCGAGGGAGAGACCCAGTACTTC
CDR3 protein: CASSEQAEGETQYF

V gene: TRBV7-9
J gene: TRBJ2-3
clone size: .
D gene: TRBD1
CDR3 DNA: TGTGCCAGCAGCTTAGTGAGGGGGCTAGACACAGATACGCAGTATTTT
CDR3 protein: CASSLVRGLDTDTQYF

V gene: TRBV27
J gene: TRBJ1-1
clone size: .
D gene: .
CDR3 DNA: TGTGCCAGCAGTAGGGCCCTGAACACTGAAGCTTTCTTT
CDR3 protein: CASSRALNTEAFF

V gene: TRBV6-4
J gene: TRBJ2-1
clone size: .
D gene: TRBD2
CDR3 DNA: TGTGCCAGCAGTGTAGGTGGGAGGGCCGATGAGCAGTTCTTC
CDR3 protein: CASSVGGRADEQFF

V gene: TRBV7-9
J gene: TRBJ2-7
clone size: .
D gene: .
CDR3 DNA: TGTGCCAGCAGCTTAGAGGCAGATGAGCAGTACTTC
CDR3 protein: CASSLEADEQYF

V gene: TRBV6-5
J gene: TRBJ1-1
clone size: .
D gene: .
CDR3 DNA: TGTGCCAGCAGTTACTCGAGTCTGAAGAACACTGAAGCTTTCTTT
CDR3 protein: CASSYSSLKNTEAFF

V gene: TRBV9
J gene: TRBJ2-7
clone size: .
D gene: .
CDR3 DNA: TGTGCCAGCAGCGTAGGTGTCAGCTCCTACGAGCAGTACTTC
CDR3 protein: CASSVGVSSYEQYF

V gene: TRBV10-2
J gene: TRBJ1-2
clone size: .
D gene: .
CDR3 DNA: TGCGCCAGCAGTGAGTCTCGTGCGGCAGGGAGAGGTTATGGCTACACCTTC
CDR3 protein: CASSESRAAGRGYGYTF

V gene: TRBV2
J gene: TRBJ2-7
clone size: few
D gene: TRBD1
CDR3 DNA: TGTGCCAGCAGTTCGACAGGGGTAGGGTACGAGCAGTACTTC
CDR3 protein: CASSSTGVGYEQYF

V gene: TRBV6-1
J gene: TRBJ1-4
clone size: few
D gene: .
CDR3 DNA: TGTGCCAGCAGTGAAGCGGTCGAAGGGGCGGGTGAAAAACTGTTTTTT
CDR3 protein: CASSEAVEGAGEKLFF

V gene: TRBV2
J gene: TRBJ2-2
clone size: .
D gene: .
CDR3 DNA: TGTGCCAGCAGTGAAGGGCAGGCCACGAACACCGGGGAGCTGTTTTTT
CDR3 protein: CASSEGQATNTGELFF